The T cell receptor beta chain described here comes from a study of follicular helper T cells after annual influenza vaccination. Findings and limits, study-wide: Just roughly 9-22% of cells analyzed had recovered productive TCRB sequences. Day 7 ICOS+CD38+ clones later appeared mostly in ICOS-CD38- cTfh.

The junction had 2 bases not matched to a gene; V was cut back by 0 bases and J by 4 bases. The CDR3 is 15 residues long. Germline CDR1 and CDR2: SGHTS and YDEGEE. The time point is: 2014-2015 season, pre-vaccination. Sequenced by immunoSEQ multiplex PCR; TCRdb stores in-frame clones only, minus some. The sample includes some 8,300 clones, 80% to 90% of them seen just once. In its sample, this clone was seen once. Its target is unknown. Here the sequenced sample was CXCR5+ CD38- circulating T follicular helper cells from blood, taken on the day of influenza vaccination. Subset described: circulating Tfh, non-naive CD4+CXCR5+PD-1+ (ICOS+CD38+ or ICOS-CD38-). The TCR sequence derives from an adult who received the influenza vaccine. The chain uses TRBV5-8 and TRBJ2-3, with 10 bases fitting TRBD2. CDR3 amino acids: CASSLGSGGSDTQYF. In DNA form, the CDR3 reads TGTGCCAGCAGCTTGGGTAGCGGGGGGTCAGATACGCAGTATTTT.